A selection of T cell receptor beta chains follows, all from one sample in a study of cytomegalovirus exposure and HLA in healthy donors. The data were produced by immunoSEQ multiplex PCR, yet TCRdb's version contains in-frame clones alone and is incomplete. The sample includes around 160,000 clones, approximately 86% seen only once; the top ten take under 2.5%. Sequencing was carried out using PBMCs. The receptors derive from a man younger than 40 in good health and CMV-seropositive. Both conserved end residues are part of each CDR3. The D gene is left open where the match is weak. Expanded clones get a size class; other rows say once, few or many, or leave the size out.

j_call d_call clone_size v_call cdr3_length cdr3_nt cdr3_aa
TRBJ2-7 - few TRBV5-8 14 TGTGCCAGCAGCAGTAGCCATGGGTCCTACGAGCAGTACTTC CASSSSHGSYEQYF
TRBJ2-5 TRBD2 - TRBV5-4 16 TGTGCCAGCAGCTTGGAGGCTAGCGGGGGGCAGGAGACCCAGTACTTC CASSLEASGGQETQYF
TRBJ1-5 - - TRBV6-1 15 TGTGCCAGCGCCCCGCGAGGGCAAGGCAATCAGCCCCAGCATTTT CASAPRGQGNQPQHF
TRBJ2-3 TRBD2 - TRBV7-2 15 TGTGCCAGCAGGCCCCCGGGACTAGCGATGGATACGCAGTATTTT CASRPPGLAMDTQYF
TRBJ2-1 TRBD1 - TRBV7-7 15 TGTGCTAGCAGCTTAGACAGGGGGGCCTACAATGAGCAGTTCTTC CASSLDRGAYNEQFF
TRBJ1-5 TRBD1 - TRBV6-5 14 TGTGCCAGCAGTTCCAGGGGGGGCAATCAGCCCCAGCATTTT CASSSRGGNQPQHF
TRBJ2-1 TRBD2 - TRBV6-5 15 TGTGCCAGCAGTTACGGCGGGGGGCTCTACAATGAGCAGTTCTTC CASSYGGGLYNEQFF
TRBJ2-3 TRBD1 - TRBV5-1 15 TGCGCCAGCAGCTTGGGACAGGGGACCACAGATACGCAGTATTTT CASSLGQGTTDTQYF
TRBJ1-2 TRBD1 - TRBV10-3 14 TGTGCCATCACCAAGACAGGGGAAGGGTATGGCTACACCTTC CAITKTGEGYGYTF
TRBJ2-2 - - TRBV6-4 13 TGTGCCAGCAGTGACTCAGGGGTCGGGGAGCTGTTTTTT CASSDSGVGELFF
TRBJ1-1 TRBD1 - TRBV29-1 11 TGCAGCGTTAAACAGGGGTCCGAAGCTTTCTTT CSVKQGSEAFF